This T cell receptor beta chain appears in the sequencing data of a study of shared clonotypes between healthy human individuals. The wider study: Three plates each covered CD4 naive and memory; CD8 naive two, CD8 memory one.

Germline V gene data show CDR1 as MDHEN and CDR2 as SYDVKM. The CDR3 totals 16 residues. V shed 5 bases and J shed 6 bases, with 19 bases lying between them. Data came from immunoSEQ multiplex PCR; TCRdb stores just in-frame clones and leaves some out. Altogether hundreds of thousands of clones are present, around 96% being singletons, with the ten largest covering roughly 0.1%. Study results and caveats: Naive CD4 clonotype sharing across a handful of donors was 4.5% to 6%.

The naive CD8 subset, CD45RO-negative cells positively selected for CCR7, excluded terminally differentiated effector memory CD45RA+ cells. Of note for this clone: Its target is unknown.

The clonotype originates from a woman in her 30s in good health. The sample taken for sequencing was naive CD8+ T cells sorted from blood. The chain carries TRBV28 and TRBJ1-4; D is possibly TRBD1 (5 bases). DNA of the CDR3: TGTGCCAGCAGTCAAAAACCGGGACGGAAATATGAAAAACTGTTTTTT. Amino acid sequence: CASSQKPGRKYEKLFF.